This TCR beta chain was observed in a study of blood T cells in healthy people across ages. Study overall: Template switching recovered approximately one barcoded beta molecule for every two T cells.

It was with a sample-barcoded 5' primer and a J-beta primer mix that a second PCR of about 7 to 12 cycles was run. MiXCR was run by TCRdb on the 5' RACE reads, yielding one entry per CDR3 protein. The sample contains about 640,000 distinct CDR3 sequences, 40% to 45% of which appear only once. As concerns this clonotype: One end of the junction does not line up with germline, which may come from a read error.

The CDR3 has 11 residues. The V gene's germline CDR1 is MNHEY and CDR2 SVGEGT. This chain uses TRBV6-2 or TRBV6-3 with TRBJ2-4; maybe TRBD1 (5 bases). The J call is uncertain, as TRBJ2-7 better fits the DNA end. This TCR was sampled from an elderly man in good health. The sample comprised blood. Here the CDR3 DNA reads TGTGCCACCAGTAGGGGAAGCGAGCAGTACTTC. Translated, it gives CATSRGSEQYF.